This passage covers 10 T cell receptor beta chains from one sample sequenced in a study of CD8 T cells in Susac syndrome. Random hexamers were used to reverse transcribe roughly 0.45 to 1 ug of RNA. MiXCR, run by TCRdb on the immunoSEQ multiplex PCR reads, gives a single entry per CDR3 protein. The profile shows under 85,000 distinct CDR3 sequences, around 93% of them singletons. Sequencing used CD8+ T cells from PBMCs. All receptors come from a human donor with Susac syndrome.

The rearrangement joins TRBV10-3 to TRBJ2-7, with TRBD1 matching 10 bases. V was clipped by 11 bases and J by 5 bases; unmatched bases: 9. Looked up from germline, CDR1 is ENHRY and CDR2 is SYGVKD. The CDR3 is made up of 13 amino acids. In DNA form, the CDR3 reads TGTGCCGTCGGGACAGGGGATGTCCACGAGCAGTACTTC. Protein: CAVGTGDVHEQYF.

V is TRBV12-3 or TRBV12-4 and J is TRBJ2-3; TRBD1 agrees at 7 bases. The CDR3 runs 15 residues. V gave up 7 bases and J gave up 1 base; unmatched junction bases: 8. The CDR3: CASNLQGLGTDTQYF. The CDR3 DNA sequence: TGTGCCAGCAATCTACAGGGGTTAGGCACAGATACGCAGTATTTT.

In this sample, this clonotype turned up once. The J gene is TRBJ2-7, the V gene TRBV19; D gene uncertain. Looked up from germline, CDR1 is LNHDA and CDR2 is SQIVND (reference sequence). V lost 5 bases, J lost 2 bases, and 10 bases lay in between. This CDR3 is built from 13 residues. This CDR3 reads CASSLAEAYEQYF. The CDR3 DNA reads TGTGCCAGTAGTCTGGCAGAAGCCTACGAGCAGTACTTC.

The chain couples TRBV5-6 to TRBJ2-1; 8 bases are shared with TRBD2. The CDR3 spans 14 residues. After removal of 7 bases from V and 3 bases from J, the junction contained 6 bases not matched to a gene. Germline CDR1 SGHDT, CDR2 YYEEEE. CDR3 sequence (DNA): TGTGCCAGCCATGCCAGCGGGAGCTACAATGAGCAGTTCTTC. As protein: CASHASGSYNEQFF. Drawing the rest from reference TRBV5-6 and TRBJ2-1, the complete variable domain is DAGVTQSPTHLIKTRGQQVTLRCSPKSGHDTVSWYQQALGQGPQFIFQYYEEEERQRGNFPDRFSGHQFPNYSSELNVNALLLGDSALYLCASHASGSYNEQFFGPGTRLTVL.

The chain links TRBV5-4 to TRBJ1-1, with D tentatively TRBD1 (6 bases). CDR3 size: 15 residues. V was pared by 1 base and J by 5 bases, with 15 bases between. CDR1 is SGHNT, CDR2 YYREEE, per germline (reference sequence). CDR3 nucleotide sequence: TGTGCCAGCAGCTTGTTTCGGGACACGAGGACTGAAGCTTTCTTT. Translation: CASSLFRDTRTEAFF.

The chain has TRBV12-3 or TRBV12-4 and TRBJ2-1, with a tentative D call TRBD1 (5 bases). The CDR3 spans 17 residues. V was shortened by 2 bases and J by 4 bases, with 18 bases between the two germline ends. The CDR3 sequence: CASSLPRQSTGYNEQFF. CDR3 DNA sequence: TGTGCCAGCAGTTTACCCCGACAGTCAACGGGTTACAATGAGCAGTTCTTC.

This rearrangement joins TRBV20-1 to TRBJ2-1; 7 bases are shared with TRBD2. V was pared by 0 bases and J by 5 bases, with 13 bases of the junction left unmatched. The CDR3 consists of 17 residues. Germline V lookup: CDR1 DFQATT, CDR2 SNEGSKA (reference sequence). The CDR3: CSARDSLRGTTDNEQFF. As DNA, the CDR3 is TGCAGTGCTAGAGATAGCCTCCGGGGGACTACCGACAATGAGCAGTTCTTC.

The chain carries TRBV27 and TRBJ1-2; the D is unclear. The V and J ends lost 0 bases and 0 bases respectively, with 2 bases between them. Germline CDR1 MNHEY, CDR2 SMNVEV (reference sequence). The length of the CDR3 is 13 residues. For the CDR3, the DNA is TGTGCCAGCAGTTTATCGGCTAACTATGGCTACACCTTC. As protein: CASSLSANYGYTF.

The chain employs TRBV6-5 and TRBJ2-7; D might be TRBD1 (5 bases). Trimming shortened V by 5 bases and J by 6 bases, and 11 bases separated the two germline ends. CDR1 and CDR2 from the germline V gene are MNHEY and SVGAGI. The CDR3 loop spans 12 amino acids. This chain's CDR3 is CASSKGSGEQYF. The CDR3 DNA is TGTGCCAGCAGTAAGGGGTCAGGCGAGCAGTACTTC.

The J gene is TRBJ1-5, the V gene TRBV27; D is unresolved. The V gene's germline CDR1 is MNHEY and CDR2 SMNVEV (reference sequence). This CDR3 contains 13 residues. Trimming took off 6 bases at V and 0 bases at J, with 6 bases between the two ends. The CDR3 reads CASSLVSNQPQHF. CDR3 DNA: TGTGCCAGCAGCCTTGTTAGCAATCAGCCCCAGCATTTT.